The 11 T cell receptor beta chains below all came from one sample that was sequenced in a study of blood T cell repertoires in COVID-19. TCRdb's copy holds only in-frame clones and misses some; the assay was immunoSEQ multiplex PCR. The table includes about 250,000 clones, 70% to 90% detected once. Sequenced sample: peripheral blood. These receptors came from a woman aged 30 to 39 with COVID-19, enrolled during active disease.

This chain joins TRBV4-3 and TRBJ2-2, with D unclear. The CDR3 runs to 15 residues. V was trimmed by 1 base and J by 2 bases, leaving 8 bases between them. The germline V gene has CDR1 LGHNA and CDR2 YSLEER. The CDR3 DNA is TGCGCCAGCAGCCAAGGGCCCGTAAACACCGGGGAGCTGTTTTTT. Amino acid sequence: CASSQGPVNTGELFF.

The genes are TRBV27 and TRBJ2-7; the D gene is possibly TRBD2 (5 bases). Germline lookup yields CDR1 MNHEY and CDR2 SMNVEV (reference sequence). Trimming took off 0 bases at V and 0 bases at J, with 12 bases between the two ends. The CDR3 contains 16 residues. CDR3: CASSLSVAGSSYEQYF. The CDR3 DNA reads TGTGCCAGCAGTTTATCGGTAGCTGGGAGCTCCTACGAGCAGTACTTC.

The chain employs TRBV4-3 and TRBJ2-5; 10 bases agree with TRBD2. Germline V gene sequence: CDR1 LGHNA, CDR2 YSLEER. The CDR3 runs to 16 residues. V trimming: 1 base; J trimming: 5 bases; junction bases outside the gene matches: 7. DNA for the CDR3: TGCGCCAGCAGCCAAGTTCAGCGGGGGGGCCGGGAGACCCAGTACTTC. This gives the protein CASSQVQRGGRETQYF.

The chain uses TRBV11-2 and TRBJ1-4; 9 nucleotides match TRBD1. In germline, CDR1 is SGHAT, CDR2 FQNNGV. This CDR3 is 15 amino acids long. The trim removed 4 bases at V and 7 bases at J, leaving 7 bases unmatched. The CDR3 is CASSSRTGVGEKLFF. The CDR3 DNA sequence: TGTGCCAGCAGCTCAAGGACAGGGGTGGGTGAAAAACTGTTTTTT.

The gene calls are TRBV5-1 and TRBJ1-1, with a weak D call TRBD1 (6 bases). The CDR3 has 16 residues. Germline loops: CDR1 SGHRS, CDR2 YFSETQ. The germline V and J ends were trimmed by 4 bases and 0 bases, with 16 bases remaining between them. The CDR3 sequence is CASSPLGTSMNTEAFF. In DNA, the CDR3 is TGCGCCAGCAGCCCCCTTGGGACAAGCATGAACACTGAAGCTTTCTTT.

The chain carries TRBV2 and TRBJ1-3; D perhaps matches TRBD1 (5 bases). The germline V and J ends were trimmed by 8 bases and 0 bases, with 11 bases remaining between them. CDR1 and CDR2 from the germline V gene are SNHLY and FYNNEI. The CDR3 is 14 residues long. The CDR3 nucleotides are TGTGCCAGCTGCCGGGGGGGCTCTGGAAACACCATATATTTT. Amino acid sequence: CASCRGGSGNTIYF.

The rearrangement links TRBV29-1 to TRBJ2-3; 11 bases are a match to TRBD2. The CDR3 spans 18 residues. Germline-derived CDR1 and CDR2 are SQVTM and ANQGSEA. J lost 0 bases, V lost 1 base, and 9 bases had no gene match. The CDR3 region is CSVEGLTSGSYSTDTQYF. The CDR3, as DNA: TGCAGCGTTGAAGGGTTAACTAGCGGGAGCTATAGCACAGATACGCAGTATTTT.

The rearrangement joins TRBV2 to TRBJ2-1, with TRBD2 identical over 9 bases. The germline gives CDR1 SNHLY, CDR2 FYNNEI. V was pared by 6 bases and J by 7 bases, with 22 bases of the junction left unmatched. The CDR3 has 19 residues. The CDR3 sequence: CASRDGLGASGMVWNEQFF. DNA for the CDR3: TGTGCCAGCAGGGACGGACTAGGGGCTAGCGGGATGGTTTGGAATGAGCAGTTCTTC.

This chain joins TRBV2 and TRBJ1-1; D not resolved. Germline V gene sequence: CDR1 SNHLY, CDR2 FYNNEI. This CDR3 has 11 amino acids. Trimming shortened V by 10 bases and J by 11 bases, and 17 bases separated the two germline ends. The CDR3 sequence: CATLKRRSAFF. CDR3 in DNA: TGTGCCACCCTGAAGCGCCGGAGCGCTTTCTTT.

In its sample, this clone was seen once. The chain uses TRBV9 and TRBJ2-3, with TRBD1 matching over 7 bases. This CDR3 is 14 amino acids long. Germline CDR1 and CDR2: SGDLS and YYNGEE. V gave up 5 bases and J gave up 0 bases; unmatched junction bases: 3. CDR3 sequence reads: CASRDRSSTDTQYF. In nucleotides, the CDR3 is TGTGCCAGCAGGGACAGGTCCAGCACAGATACGCAGTATTTT.

V is TRBV4-3 and J is TRBJ2-1, with 8 bases lining up with TRBD2. This CDR3 is 16 amino acids long. Germline V CDR1 and CDR2: LGHNA, YSLEER. V was pared by 0 bases and J by 7 bases, with 8 bases of the junction left unmatched. In DNA form, the CDR3 reads TGCGCCAGCAGCCAAGATCGCGCGGGAGGAGGTAATGAGCAGTTCTTC. Protein: CASSQDRAGGGNEQFF.